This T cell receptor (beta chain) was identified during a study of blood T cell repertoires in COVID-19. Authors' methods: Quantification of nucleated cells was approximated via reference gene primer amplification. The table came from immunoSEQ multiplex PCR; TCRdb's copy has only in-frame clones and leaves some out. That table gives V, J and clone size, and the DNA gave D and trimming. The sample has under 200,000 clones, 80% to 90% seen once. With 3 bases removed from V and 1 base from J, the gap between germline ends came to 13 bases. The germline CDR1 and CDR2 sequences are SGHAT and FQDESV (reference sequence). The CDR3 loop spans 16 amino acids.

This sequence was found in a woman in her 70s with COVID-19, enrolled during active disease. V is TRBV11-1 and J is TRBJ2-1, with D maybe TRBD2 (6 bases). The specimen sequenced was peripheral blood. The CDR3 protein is CASSFVGGGSYNEQFF. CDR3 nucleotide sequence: TGTGCCAGCAGCTTCGTGGGAGGTGGGTCCTACAATGAGCAGTTCTTC.